This entry lists 26 T cell receptor beta chains sequenced from one sample in a study of OX40 agonist ivuxolimab in advanced cancers. The repertoire was sequenced with immunoSEQ multiplex PCR; TCRdb's copy has only in-frame clones and lacks some. Of fewer than 20,000 clones listed, just under 75% are singletons. The starting material was CD4+ or CD8+ T cells sorted from blood, obtained in a trial of the OX40 agonist ivuxolimab. The receptors come from an adult with an advanced solid tumor such as melanoma, head and neck, liver or kidney cancer.

The table lists this clone with a few counts. This rearrangement joins TRBV2 to TRBJ2-5; D not resolved. The CDR3 extends over 13 amino acids. Trimming took off 9 bases at V and 0 bases at J, with 11 bases between the two ends. Germline lookup yields CDR1 SNHLY and CDR2 FYNNEI. CDR3 residues: CASRLPDQETQYF. The DNA for the CDR3 is TGTGCCAGTCGACTGCCTGACCAAGAGACCCAGTACTTC.

The J gene is TRBJ2-7, the V gene TRBV7-9, with D tentatively TRBD1 or TRBD2 (5 bases each). V lost 1 base, J lost 2 bases, and 9 bases lay in between. Per the germline V gene, CDR1 is SEHNR and CDR2 is FQNEAQ (reference sequence). The CDR3 spans 14 residues. The CDR3 here is CASSLGGAPYEQYF. DNA for the CDR3: TGTGCCAGCAGCTTAGGAGGGGCTCCCTACGAGCAGTACTTC.

This clone was seen a handful of times. The chain joins TRBV29-1 to TRBJ2-1; D not certain. Germline-derived CDR1 and CDR2 are SQVTM and ANQGSEA. Deletions cut 2 bases from V and 8 bases from J, with 10 bases between. The CDR3 covers 12 residues. CDR3 nucleotides: TGCAGCGTTGAAATCCAGATCTATGAGCAGTTCTTC. As protein: CSVEIQIYEQFF.

The genes are TRBV28 and TRBJ1-6; D may be TRBD1 (5 bases). Germline CDR1 is MDHEN and CDR2 is SYDVKM. This CDR3 is built from 15 residues. Trimming pared 2 bases from V and 8 bases from J, leaving 13 bases between. The CDR3 region is CASSLSSQGYSPLHF. DNA for the CDR3: TGTGCCAGCAGTTTAAGTAGTCAGGGTTATTCACCCCTCCACTTT.

The J gene is TRBJ2-1, the V gene TRBV7-9; no clear D gene. Germline V gene sequence: CDR1 SEHNR, CDR2 FQNEAQ (reference sequence). The CDR3 totals 12 residues. V shed 6 bases and J shed 6 bases, with 9 bases lying between them. The CDR3 DNA follows: TGTGCCAGCAGAGACCTGACCAATGAGCAGTTCTTC. This gives the protein CASRDLTNEQFF.

The gene calls are TRBV14 and TRBJ2-5; possibly TRBD2 for D (5 bases). CDR3 size: 14 residues. The ends were cut back, 6 bases at V and 3 bases at J, with 14 bases in the middle. Germline CDR1 reads SGHDN; CDR2 reads FVKESK. This CDR3 reads CASSRTRDEETQYF. The CDR3 DNA follows: TGTGCCAGCAGTCGGACCCGGGATGAAGAGACCCAGTACTTC.

The chain has TRBV18 and TRBJ2-1; D is tentatively TRBD1 or TRBD2 (5 bases each). The CDR3 has 13 residues. The germline V and J ends were trimmed by 2 bases and 10 bases, with 12 bases remaining between them. The germline V gene encodes CDR1 KGHSH and CDR2 LQKENI. DNA of the CDR3: TGTGCCAGCTCACCAGTGGGGGTTGGAGAGCAGTTCTTC. It encodes CASSPVGVGEQFF.

This chain uses TRBV9 with TRBJ2-7; 11 nucleotides agree with TRBD2. The trim removed 4 bases at V and 5 bases at J, leaving 11 bases unmatched. This CDR3 region has 16 residues. Germline loops: CDR1 SGDLS, CDR2 YYNGEE. The CDR3 coding sequence is TGTGCCAGCAGCTCGACTAGACTAGCGGGAAGAAACGAGCAGTACTTC. Amino acids: CASSSTRLAGRNEQYF.

V usage is TRBV6-5 and J usage is TRBJ2-7; the D gene is possibly TRBD2 (6 bases). The CDR3 has 13 residues. V was clipped by 7 bases and J by 1 base, with 11 bases between them. CDR1 and CDR2 (germline): MNHEY, SVGAGI. CDR3 protein: CASTHGGSYEQYF. Written as DNA, the CDR3 is TGTGCCAGCACCCACGGGGGATCCTACGAGCAGTACTTC.

J is TRBJ2-7 and V is TRBV5-1; D possibly uses TRBD1 or TRBD2 (5 bases each). V dropped 6 bases and J dropped 1 base, with 14 bases sitting between them. This CDR3 has 14 residues. Germline V gene lookup returns CDR1 SGHRS and CDR2 YFSETQ. The CDR3 is CASNLGDPSYEQYF. The CDR3 DNA is TGCGCCAGCAACTTAGGGGACCCGTCCTACGAGCAGTACTTC.

The rearrangement uses TRBV7-9 and TRBJ1-4, with a tentative D call TRBD1 (5 bases). V dropped 5 bases and J dropped 2 bases, with 15 bases sitting between them. CDR1 SEHNR and CDR2 FQNEAQ come from the germline V gene (reference sequence). This CDR3 comprises 16 residues. The CDR3 region is CASSPLEGSTNEKLFF. In DNA, the CDR3 is TGTGCCAGCAGCCCCCTTGAGGGGTCGACTAATGAAAAACTGTTTTTT.

This chain joins TRBV2 and TRBJ1-2; possible D gene TRBD1, 6 bases. Germline values: CDR1 SNHLY, CDR2 FYNNEI. The CDR3 is 14 residues long. Trimming took off 8 bases at V and 7 bases at J, with 20 bases between the two ends. The CDR3 nucleotides read TGTGCCAGCCCCGAGCCGGGGGCAACGGGTGGCTACACCTTC. This gives the protein CASPEPGATGGYTF.

The rearrangement uses TRBV28 and TRBJ2-2; 7 positions agree with TRBD1. This CDR3 is built from 17 residues. V was pared by 5 bases and J by 2 bases, with 11 bases of the junction left unmatched. Looked up from germline, CDR1 is MDHEN and CDR2 is SYDVKM. The CDR3 region has the DNA TGTGCCAGCAGTCCCAACAGGGGTTATCCCAACACCGGGGAGCTGTTTTTT. Translated: CASSPNRGYPNTGELFF. The full variable domain, in which reference TRBV28 and TRBJ2-2 provide the parts outside the CDR3, is DVKVTQSSRYLVKRTGEKVFLECVQDMDHENMFWYRQDPGLGLRLIYFSYDVKMKEKGDIPEGYSVSREKKERFSLILESASTNQTSMYLCASSPNRGYPNTGELFFGEGSRLTVL.

This chain connects TRBV27 to TRBJ2-7; no reliable D call. The V end lost 8 bases, the J end lost 7 bases, and 12 bases lay between the germline ends. The CDR3 has 11 amino acids. Germline loops: CDR1 MNHEY, CDR2 SMNVEV (reference sequence). The CDR3 nucleotides are TGTGCCAGCGGCTACTCCGTGGAGCAGTACTTC. Protein product: CASGYSVEQYF.

This chain joins TRBV7-9 and TRBJ1-6; TRBD1 is a possible D gene (5 bases). The V gene's germline CDR1 is SEHNR and CDR2 FQNEAQ (reference sequence). The V gene lost 3 bases and the J gene lost 9 bases, with 18 bases spanning the gap. The CDR3 runs to 16 residues. The CDR3, as DNA: TGTGCCAGCAGCTTTACTGACTCCGGGGCAATTTCACCCCTCCACTTT. Its translation is CASSFTDSGAISPLHF.

This clone was found a few times. V gene TRBV7-8 combines with J gene TRBJ2-1, with D possibly called TRBD1 or TRBD2 (5 bases each). CDR3 length: 11 amino acids. V gave up 5 bases and J gave up 9 bases, with 8 bases separating them. Per germline, CDR1 SGHVS and CDR2 FQNEAQ. This CDR3 reads CASSRGGEQFF. CDR3 sequence (DNA): TGTGCCAGCAGCCGTGGGGGTGAGCAGTTCTTC.

In this sample, this clone turned up once. This specimen includes other DNA sequences encoding the same CDR3. The chain carries TRBV27 and TRBJ1-2; TRBD1 aligns across 9 bases. J lost 3 bases, V lost 5 bases, and 7 bases had no gene match. The CDR3 has 15 residues. From germline, CDR1 is MNHEY and CDR2 SMNVEV (reference sequence). CDR3 in amino acids: CASSPGQGGDYGYTF. As DNA, the CDR3 is TGTGCCAGCAGTCCGGGACAGGGAGGCGACTATGGCTACACCTTC.

This clone was found a few times. The chain uses TRBV4-1 and TRBJ2-2; D possibly matches TRBD1 or TRBD2 (5 bases each). The V gene lost 4 bases and the J gene lost 1 base, with 13 bases spanning the gap. Germline CDR1 is MGHRA and CDR2 is YSYEKL. The CDR3 sequence is 16 residues long. The CDR3, as DNA: TGCGCCAGCAGCCCTTACTCGGGGCAGAACACCGGGGAGCTGTTTTTT. Its translation is CASSPYSGQNTGELFF.

The V gene is TRBV30, the J gene TRBJ2-3; 7 bases are shared with TRBD1. J lost 5 bases, V lost 2 bases, and 7 bases had no gene match. The CDR3 sequence is 14 residues long. Germline-derived CDR1 and CDR2 are GTSNPN and SVGIG (reference sequence). Here the CDR3 DNA reads TGTGCCTGGAGTCCCCAGGGGGTTGGAGATACGCAGTATTTT. The encoded protein is CAWSPQGVGDTQYF.

The chain combines TRBV5-6 with TRBJ2-7; D unresolved. Trimming removed 7 bases at V and 3 bases at J, with 14 bases between. The germline gives CDR1 SGHDT, CDR2 YYEEEE. This CDR3 is 13 amino acids long. The CDR3 DNA reads as TGTGCCAGCTCCGAAACAGAAAACTACGAGCAGTACTTC. This gives the protein CASSETENYEQYF.

The V gene is TRBV28, the J gene TRBJ2-7, with 9 bases fitting TRBD1. The CDR3 loop spans 15 amino acids. Losses at the gene ends were 3 bases for V and 1 base for J; bases not matched to a gene: 4. Germline V lookup: CDR1 MDHEN, CDR2 SYDVKM. In nucleotides, the CDR3 is TGTGCCAGCAGTTTCCCGGGACAGGGATCCTACGAGCAGTACTTC. It translates to CASSFPGQGSYEQYF.

The chain carries TRBV4-2 and TRBJ2-7, with a possible D match to TRBD1 (6 bases). Germline V lookup: CDR1 LGHNA, CDR2 YNFKEQ. V gave up 3 bases and J gave up 3 bases, with 12 bases separating them. The CDR3 is 14 residues long. CDR3 coding DNA: TGTGCCAGCAGCCAGACACCACAGGGCTACGAGCAGTACTTC. This sequence encodes CASSQTPQGYEQYF.

The V and J genes are TRBV6-1 and TRBJ2-3; possibly TRBD2 for D (5 bases). V lost 2 bases and J 4 bases, leaving 16 bases between the germline ends. The CDR3 is 16 residues long. Germline CDR1 is MNHNS and CDR2 is SASEGT. The CDR3, as DNA: TGTGCCAGCAGTGAATATCAGCGGAGTGGTTCAGATACGCAGTATTTT. Translating gives CASSEYQRSGSDTQYF.

This chain joins TRBV5-1 and TRBJ2-7; 7 nucleotides agree with TRBD1. Germline CDR1 is SGHRS and CDR2 is YFSETQ. The CDR3 loop spans 14 amino acids. Unmatched junction bases numbered 7, after V lost 4 bases and J lost 3 bases. The CDR3 sequence is CASSPRDSYYEQYF. CDR3 sequence (DNA): TGCGCCAGCAGCCCCCGGGACAGTTACTACGAGCAGTACTTC.

The sample holds one count of this clone. The rearrangement links TRBV7-8 to TRBJ2-3, with 12 bases that match TRBD1. V lost 5 bases, J lost 0 bases, and 12 bases stayed unmatched. Germline CDR1 reads SGHVS; CDR2 reads FQNEAQ. The CDR3 loop spans 19 amino acids. CDR3 sequence reads: CASSGSGGTGGSSTDTQYF. The CDR3 bases are TGTGCCAGCAGCGGGAGTGGTGGGACAGGGGGCTCTAGCACAGATACGCAGTATTTT.

This chain links TRBV9 with TRBJ2-3; perhaps D is TRBD1 or TRBD2 (5 bases each). The V gene lost 0 bases and the J gene lost 0 bases, with 8 bases spanning the gap. Germline loops: CDR1 SGDLS, CDR2 YYNGEE. The CDR3 totals 15 residues. As DNA, the CDR3 is TGTGCCAGCAGCGTAGCCGGGACGAGCACAGATACGCAGTATTTT. Its protein is CASSVAGTSTDTQYF.